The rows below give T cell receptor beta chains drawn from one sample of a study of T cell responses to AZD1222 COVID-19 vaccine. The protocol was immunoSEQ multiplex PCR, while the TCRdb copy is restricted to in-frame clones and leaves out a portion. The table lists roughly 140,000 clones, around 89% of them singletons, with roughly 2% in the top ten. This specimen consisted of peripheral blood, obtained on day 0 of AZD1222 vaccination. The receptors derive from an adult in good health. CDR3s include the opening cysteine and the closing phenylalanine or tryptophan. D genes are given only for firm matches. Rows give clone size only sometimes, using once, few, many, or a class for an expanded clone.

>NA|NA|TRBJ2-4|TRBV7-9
CASSPASRGNIQYF
TGTGCCAGCAGTCCTGCCTCAAGAGGAAACATTCAGTACTTC
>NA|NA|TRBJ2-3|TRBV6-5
CASTPRSTDTQYF
TGTGCCAGCACCCCGCGGAGCACAGATACGCAGTATTTT
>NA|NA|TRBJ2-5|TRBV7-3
CASSPAPGLGETQYF
TGTGCCAGCAGCCCCGCCCCAGGGTTAGGAGAGACCCAGTACTTC
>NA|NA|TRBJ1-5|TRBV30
CAWDSGDRQPQHF
TGTGCCTGGGATTCAGGGGATAGGCAGCCCCAGCATTTT
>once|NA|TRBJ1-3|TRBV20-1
CSASQGGNTIYF
TGCAGTGCTAGTCAAGGAGGAAACACCATATATTTT
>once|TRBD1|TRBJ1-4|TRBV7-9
CASSLGTGGEKLFF
TGTGCCAGCAGCTTAGGGACAGGAGGGGAAAAACTGTTTTTT
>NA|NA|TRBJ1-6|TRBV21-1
CASLRRSPLHF
TGTGCCAGCCTTCGAAGGTCACCCCTCCACTTT
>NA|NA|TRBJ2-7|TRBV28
CASSFRQEPAGEQYF
TGTGCCAGCAGTTTCAGACAGGAGCCCGCGGGGGAGCAGTACTTC
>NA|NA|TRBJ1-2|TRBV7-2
CASSRRANYGYTF
TGTGCCAGCAGTCGACGGGCTAACTATGGCTACACCTTC
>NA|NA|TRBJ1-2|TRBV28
CASNWSGVPGYTF
TGTGCCAGCAACTGGTCAGGGGTTCCTGGCTACACCTTC
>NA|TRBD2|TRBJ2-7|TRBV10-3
CAISAENGLAGDEQYF
TGTGCCATCAGTGCAGAAAATGGACTAGCGGGAGACGAGCAGTACTTC
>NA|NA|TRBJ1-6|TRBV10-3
CATGAREGSPLHF
TGTGCCACCGGGGCCAGGGAAGGTTCACCCCTCCACTTT
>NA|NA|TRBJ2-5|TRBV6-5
CASSYSLGTQYF
TGTGCCAGCAGTTACTCATTGGGGACCCAGTACTTC
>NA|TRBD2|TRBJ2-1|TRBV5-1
CASSSFLAGGHNEQFF
TGCGCCAGCAGCTCGTTTCTAGCGGGAGGGCACAATGAGCAGTTCTTC
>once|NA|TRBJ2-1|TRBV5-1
CASSLAVGDYYNEQFF
TGCGCCAGCAGCTTGGCCGTGGGAGATTACTACAATGAGCAGTTCTTC
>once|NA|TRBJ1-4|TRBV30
CAWRGGGTNEKLFF
TGTGCCTGGAGGGGTGGGGGAACTAATGAAAAACTGTTTTTT
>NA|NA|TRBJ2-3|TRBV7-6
CASSLYSGAGTDTQYF
TGTGCCAGCAGCTTATACTCGGGAGCTGGCACAGATACGCAGTATTTT
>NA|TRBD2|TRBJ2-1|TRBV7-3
CASSLTLASGINEQFF
TGTGCCAGCAGCCTAACCTTGGCTAGCGGGATCAATGAGCAGTTCTTC
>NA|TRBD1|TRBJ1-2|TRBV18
CASSMDRDNYGYTF
TGTGCCAGCTCTATGGACAGGGATAACTATGGCTACACCTTC
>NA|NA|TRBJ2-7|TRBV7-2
CASSLQESSYGEQYF
TGTGCCAGCAGCTTACAGGAGTCCTCCTATGGAGAGCAGTACTTC
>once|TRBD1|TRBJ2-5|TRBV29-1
CSTRTGDPRGAQYF
TGCAGCACCCGGACAGGGGATCCCCGGGGAGCCCAGTACTTC
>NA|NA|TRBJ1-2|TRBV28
CASSFGALGLGYTF
TGTGCCAGCTCCTTCGGGGCCCTAGGGTTAGGCTACACCTTC
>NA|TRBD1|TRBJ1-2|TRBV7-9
CASSFPGQINYGYTF
TGTGCCAGCAGCTTCCCGGGACAGATTAACTATGGCTACACCTTC
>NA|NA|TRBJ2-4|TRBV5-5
CASSGGAKNIQYF
TGTGCCAGCAGCGGAGGGGCCAAAAACATTCAGTACTTC
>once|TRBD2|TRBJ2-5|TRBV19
CASNPGGGETQYF
TGTGCCAGCAACCCCGGGGGGGGCGAGACCCAGTACTTC
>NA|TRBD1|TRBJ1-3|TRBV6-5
CASSYSTGSGNTIYF
TGTGCCAGCAGTTACTCGACAGGGTCGGGAAACACCATATATTTT
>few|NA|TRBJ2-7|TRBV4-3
CASSQGQGEQYF
TGCGCCAGCAGCCAAGGGCAGGGCGAGCAGTACTTC
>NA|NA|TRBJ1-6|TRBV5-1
CASSLDSYNSPLHF
TGCGCCAGCAGCTTGGACTCCTATAATTCACCCCTCCACTTT
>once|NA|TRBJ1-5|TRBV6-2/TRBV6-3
CASSYPTGIPASNQPQHF
TGTGCCAGCAGTTACCCTACAGGGATTCCTGCGAGCAATCAGCCCCAGCATTTT
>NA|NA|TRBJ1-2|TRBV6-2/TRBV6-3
CASSYRGAGYTF
TGTGCCAGCAGTTACCGGGGGGCTGGCTACACCTTC
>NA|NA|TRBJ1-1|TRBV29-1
CSVAGGADTEAFF
TGCAGCGTTGCTGGGGGAGCGGACACTGAAGCTTTCTTT
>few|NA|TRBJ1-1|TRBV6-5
CASSYGSWGAGTEAFF
TGTGCCAGCAGTTATGGTAGTTGGGGCGCGGGCACTGAAGCTTTCTTT
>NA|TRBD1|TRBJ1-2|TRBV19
CASGNRGYYGYTF
TGTGCCAGTGGGAACAGGGGGTACTATGGCTACACCTTC
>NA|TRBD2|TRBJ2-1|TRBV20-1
CSARAGGAYGEQFF
TGCAGTGCTCGTGCGGGGGGGGCCTACGGTGAGCAGTTCTTC
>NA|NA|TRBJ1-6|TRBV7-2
CASSSKTQSPLHF
TGTGCCAGCAGCTCAAAGACACAATCACCCCTCCACTTT
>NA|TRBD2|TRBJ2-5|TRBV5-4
CASRTGTRQETQYF
TGTGCCAGCAGGACCGGGACTAGGCAAGAGACCCAGTACTTC
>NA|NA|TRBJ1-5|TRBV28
CASTKGGVRQPQHF
TGTGCCAGCACCAAAGGAGGGGTTCGTCAGCCCCAGCATTTT
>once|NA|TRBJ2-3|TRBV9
CASSVQATDTQYF
TGTGCCAGCAGCGTCCAAGCCACAGATACGCAGTATTTT
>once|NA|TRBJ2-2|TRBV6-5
CASSYFGTNTGELFF
TGTGCCAGCAGTTACTTCGGGACGAACACCGGGGAGCTGTTTTTT
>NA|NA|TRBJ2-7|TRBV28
CASSGGDSPVGQYF
TGTGCCAGCAGTGGGGGGGACAGCCCGGTAGGGCAGTACTTC
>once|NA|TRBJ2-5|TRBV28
CASSPHNIETQYF
TGTGCCAGCAGTCCTCACAACATCGAGACCCAGTACTTC
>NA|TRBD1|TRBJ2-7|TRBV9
CASSQGHNTGGGHEQYF
TGTGCCAGCAGCCAGGGACACAATACAGGGGGCGGCCACGAGCAGTACTTC
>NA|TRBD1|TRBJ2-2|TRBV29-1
CSVWDRGQHGELFF
TGCAGCGTGTGGGACAGGGGGCAACATGGGGAGCTGTTTTTT
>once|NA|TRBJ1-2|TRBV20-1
CSAPWPGGYTF
TGCAGTGCTCCCTGGCCAGGGGGCTACACCTTC
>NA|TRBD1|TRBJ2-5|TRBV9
CASSAHNAQGAGETQYF
TGTGCCAGCAGCGCCCACAACGCTCAGGGGGCTGGGGAGACCCAGTACTTC
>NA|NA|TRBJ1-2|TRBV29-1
CSALDTSAEEDDHTF
TGCAGCGCCCTGGACACGAGCGCGGAGGAAGACGATCACACCTTC